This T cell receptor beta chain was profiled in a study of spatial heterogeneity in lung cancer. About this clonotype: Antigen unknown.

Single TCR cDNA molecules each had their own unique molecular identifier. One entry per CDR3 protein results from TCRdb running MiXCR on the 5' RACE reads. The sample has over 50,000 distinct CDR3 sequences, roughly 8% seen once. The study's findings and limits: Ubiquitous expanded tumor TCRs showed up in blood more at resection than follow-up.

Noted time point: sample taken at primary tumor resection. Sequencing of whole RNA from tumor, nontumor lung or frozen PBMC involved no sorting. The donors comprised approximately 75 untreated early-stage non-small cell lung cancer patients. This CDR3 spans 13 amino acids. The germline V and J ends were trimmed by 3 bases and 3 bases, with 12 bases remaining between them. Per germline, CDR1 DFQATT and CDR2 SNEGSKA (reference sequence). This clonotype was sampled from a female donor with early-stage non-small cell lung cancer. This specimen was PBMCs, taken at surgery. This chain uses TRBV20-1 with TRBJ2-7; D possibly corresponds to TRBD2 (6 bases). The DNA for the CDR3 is TGCAGTGCTAGGAGGGCGGGACTCTACGAGCAGTACTTC. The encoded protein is CSARRAGLYEQYF.